This is a list of T cell receptor beta chains from one sample in a study of control samples from healthy donors and cancer patients. This table comes from immunoSEQ multiplex PCR, and its TCRdb copy is limited to in-frame clones, with some not included. In the table there are around 150,000 clones, roughly 89% of which are singletons. Sequencing was done on a sample of blood. These receptors were obtained from a man aged 30-40 years in good health. Both conserved end residues are part of each CDR3. Expanded clones get a size class; other rows say once, few or many, or leave the size out.

J: TRBJ2-5
V: TRBV7-3
size: .
CDR3: CASSLTVQETQYF

J: TRBJ1-6
V: TRBV28
size: .
CDR3: CASRGGTLYNSPLHF

J: TRBJ2-7
V: TRBV29-1
size: .
CDR3: CSVGAFRTGYYEQYF

J: TRBJ1-4
V: TRBV29-1
size: .
CDR3: CSVASGTRDNEKLFF

J: TRBJ1-2
V: TRBV20-1
size: .
CDR3: CSARGIYGYTF

J: TRBJ2-2
V: TRBV20-1
size: .
CDR3: CSAAGAGELFF

J: TRBJ2-1
V: TRBV27
size: .
CDR3: CASSPGQGISNEQFF

J: TRBJ1-4
V: TRBV18
size: .
CDR3: CASSPPTVLNEKLFF

J: TRBJ2-1
V: TRBV14
size: .
CDR3: CASSPSPGGLSYNEQFF

J: TRBJ2-6
V: TRBV6-6
size: .
CDR3: CASKDLRGRGANVLTF

J: TRBJ2-3
V: TRBV18
size: .
CDR3: CASSPPGTSGRPDTQYF

J: TRBJ1-5
V: TRBV2
size: .
CDR3: CASSARANQPQHF

J: TRBJ1-1
V: TRBV6-5
size: .
CDR3: CASSSRPTERGFF

J: TRBJ2-7
V: TRBV5-4
size: .
CDR3: CASSFLGGYEQYF

J: TRBJ2-3
V: TRBV9
size: .
CDR3: CASSSRGARVDTQYF

J: TRBJ2-3
V: TRBV7-7
size: .
CDR3: CASSSGVWDRVRTDTQYF

J: TRBJ1-4
V: TRBV9
size: .
CDR3: CASSLSNGGRGNEKLFF

J: TRBJ2-3
V: TRBV5-1
size: .
CDR3: CASNRRPGPTDTQYF

J: TRBJ1-6
V: TRBV7-9
size: .
CDR3: CASSLGDSPLHF

J: TRBJ1-1
V: TRBV3-1/TRBV3-2
size: .
CDR3: CASSRRLGNTEAAFF

J: TRBJ2-7
V: TRBV14
size: few
CDR3: CASSQGLTAEQYF

J: TRBJ1-1
V: TRBV19
size: .
CDR3: CASNPGTGAVLTKSEAFF

J: TRBJ1-4
V: TRBV12-3/TRBV12-4
size: .
CDR3: CASSFGQNEKLFF

J: TRBJ1-6
V: TRBV14
size: once
CDR3: CASRQRDRDNSPLHF

J: TRBJ1-5
V: TRBV5-6
size: .
CDR3: CASSLQYNQPQHF

J: TRBJ2-5
V: TRBV19
size: .
CDR3: CASSTLLAQKETQYF

J: TRBJ2-1
V: TRBV2
size: .
CDR3: CASGPDLREQFF

J: TRBJ2-3
V: TRBV20-1
size: .
CDR3: CSASQVAGITDTQYF

J: TRBJ2-5
V: TRBV14
size: .
CDR3: CASSQGSSQYF

J: TRBJ2-3
V: TRBV18
size: .
CDR3: CASSPPTVDTQYF

J: TRBJ2-7
V: TRBV9
size: .
CDR3: CASSVGRGVDEQYF

J: TRBJ1-2
V: TRBV14
size: .
CDR3: CASSPSLSNYGYTF

J: TRBJ2-1
V: TRBV5-6
size: .
CDR3: CASSLEELAYNEQFF

J: TRBJ2-5
V: TRBV29-1
size: .
CDR3: CSVAQGDLVTQYF

J: TRBJ1-4
V: TRBV4-1
size: .
CDR3: CASSQEGPTNEKLFF

J: TRBJ1-4
V: TRBV18
size: .
CDR3: CASSRDGTEKLFF

J: TRBJ2-7
V: TRBV4-1
size: .
CDR3: CASSQDFGFPGQGKNYEQYF

J: TRBJ1-1
V: TRBV2
size: .
CDR3: CASSEQPNTEAFF

J: TRBJ2-1
V: TRBV6-5
size: .
CDR3: CASRLAGSSYNEQFF

J: TRBJ1-1
V: TRBV5-5
size: .
CDR3: CASFRTQFMNTEAFF

J: TRBJ1-5
V: TRBV27
size: .
CDR3: CASRRTGNQPQHF

J: TRBJ1-1
V: TRBV20-1
size: .
CDR3: CSAAPTGKAFF

J: TRBJ2-1
V: TRBV19
size: .
CDR3: CASSRITRTSGINNEQFF

J: TRBJ1-3
V: TRBV7-9
size: .
CDR3: CASSLSAPDSGNTIYF

J: TRBJ2-2
V: TRBV9
size: few
CDR3: CASSVEGNVGELFF

J: TRBJ2-1
V: TRBV6-2/TRBV6-3
size: .
CDR3: CASSGLAGILGNEQFF

J: TRBJ2-1
V: TRBV6-2/TRBV6-3
size: .
CDR3: CASSYEGANRVQFF

J: TRBJ1-1
V: TRBV2
size: .
CDR3: CASRWTGDTEAFF

J: TRBJ2-3
V: TRBV5-1
size: .
CDR3: CASTTGTYLGDTQYF

J: TRBJ2-7
V: TRBV30
size: .
CDR3: CAWSSQGATYEQYF

J: TRBJ1-2
V: TRBV27
size: .
CDR3: CASKQGPFNYGYTF